The 2 T cell receptor beta chains listed next were all sequenced from one sample in a study of blood T cells in healthy people across ages. A second PCR, run for about 7 to 11 cycles, used a sample-barcoded 5' primer plus a J-beta primer mix. TCRdb used MiXCR to reprocess the 5' RACE reads, holding one entry per CDR3 protein. The table lists approximately 760,000 distinct CDR3 sequences, 25% of them singletons. The data also belong to a second study, concerning T cells of mothers and their children.

Sequencing used blood. These receptors were collected from a boy between 5 and 17 years old in good health.

The chain recombines TRBV13 with TRBJ2-5; TRBD2 matches 9 bases. This CDR3 spans 16 amino acids. V lost 0 bases, J lost 2 bases, and 4 bases stayed unmatched. Looked up from germline, CDR1 is PRHDT and CDR2 is FYEKMQ (reference sequence). The CDR3 DNA follows: TGTGCCAGCAGCTTAGGCTTCAGCGGGAGGCAAGAGACCCAGTACTTC. Protein: CASSLGFSGRQETQYF.

The chain is built from TRBV9 and TRBJ2-1; the match to TRBD2 covers 8 bases. Germline loops: CDR1 SGDLS, CDR2 YYNGEE. V was clipped by 1 base and J by 1 base; unmatched bases: 4. The CDR3 runs to 16 residues. Here the CDR3 reads CASSVSSGISYNEQFF. For the CDR3, the DNA is TGTGCCAGCAGCGTAAGTAGCGGGATTTCCTACAATGAGCAGTTCTTC.